This T cell receptor (beta chain) originates from a study of OX40 agonist ivuxolimab in advanced cancers. On this clone: The antigen is not known.

Generated by immunoSEQ multiplex PCR, the TCRdb table keeps only in-frame clones and is missing some. Counted here are more than 60,000 clones, around 82% occurring once; the ten biggest clones make up roughly 4.5%. Germline values: CDR1 LGHNA, CDR2 YNFKEQ. J lost 4 bases, V lost 1 base, and 1 base had no gene match. This CDR3 spans 15 amino acids. Study-wide results and limits: By week 6 at 0.1 to 3.0 mg/kg, blood CD4+ and CD8+ T cells had expanded clonally.

This sample comprised CD4+ or CD8+ T cells sorted from blood, obtained in a trial of the OX40 agonist ivuxolimab. The receptor was derived from an adult with an advanced solid tumor such as melanoma, head and neck, liver or kidney cancer. J is TRBJ2-3 and V is TRBV4-2, with 11 bases aligning to TRBD2. For the CDR3, the DNA is TGTGCCAGCAGCCAAGCTAGCGGGGGGCCAGATACGCAGTATTTT. Residues: CASSQASGGPDTQYF.